The clone carrying this T cell receptor beta chain was recorded a few times. The V gene lost 0 bases and the J gene lost 9 bases, with 12 bases spanning the gap. Germline-derived CDR1 and CDR2 are SGHDT and YYEEEE. The CDR3 length is 13 residues. The data are from a study of blood T cell repertoires in COVID-19. Study overall: From the United States, Italy and Spain came samples of acute and convalescent COVID-19.

The method was immunoSEQ multiplex PCR; TCRdb's version includes in-frame clones alone and lacks a portion of them. Of 61,000 or so clones detected, about 83% appear once; the ten largest clones hold 3.5%. The TCR originated in a woman over 75 with acute or convalescent COVID-19. The gene calls are TRBV5-6 and TRBJ1-1; D gene unclear. Specimen: peripheral blood. DNA of the CDR3: TGTGCCAGCAGCTTGGTCCGGGGAGACCAAGCTTTCTTT. Protein sequence: CASSLVRGDQAFF.